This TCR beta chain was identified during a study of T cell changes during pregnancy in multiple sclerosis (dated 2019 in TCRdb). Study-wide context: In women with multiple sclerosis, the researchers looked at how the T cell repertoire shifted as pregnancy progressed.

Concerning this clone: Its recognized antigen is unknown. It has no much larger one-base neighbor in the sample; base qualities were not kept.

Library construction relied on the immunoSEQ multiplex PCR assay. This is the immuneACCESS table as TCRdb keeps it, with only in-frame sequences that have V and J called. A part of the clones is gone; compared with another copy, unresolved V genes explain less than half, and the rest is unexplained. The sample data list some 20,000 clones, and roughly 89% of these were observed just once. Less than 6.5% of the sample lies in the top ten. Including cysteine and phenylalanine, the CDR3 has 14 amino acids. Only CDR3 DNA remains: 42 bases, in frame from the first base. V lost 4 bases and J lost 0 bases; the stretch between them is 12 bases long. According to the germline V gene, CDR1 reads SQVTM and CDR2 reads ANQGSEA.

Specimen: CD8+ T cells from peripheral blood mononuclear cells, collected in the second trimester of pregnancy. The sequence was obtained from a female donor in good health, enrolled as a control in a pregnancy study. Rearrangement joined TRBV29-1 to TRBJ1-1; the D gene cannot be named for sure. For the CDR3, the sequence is CSVAVREMNTEAFF. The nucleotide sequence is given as TGCAGCGTTGCGGTAAGGGAGATGAACACTGAAGCTTTCTTT.